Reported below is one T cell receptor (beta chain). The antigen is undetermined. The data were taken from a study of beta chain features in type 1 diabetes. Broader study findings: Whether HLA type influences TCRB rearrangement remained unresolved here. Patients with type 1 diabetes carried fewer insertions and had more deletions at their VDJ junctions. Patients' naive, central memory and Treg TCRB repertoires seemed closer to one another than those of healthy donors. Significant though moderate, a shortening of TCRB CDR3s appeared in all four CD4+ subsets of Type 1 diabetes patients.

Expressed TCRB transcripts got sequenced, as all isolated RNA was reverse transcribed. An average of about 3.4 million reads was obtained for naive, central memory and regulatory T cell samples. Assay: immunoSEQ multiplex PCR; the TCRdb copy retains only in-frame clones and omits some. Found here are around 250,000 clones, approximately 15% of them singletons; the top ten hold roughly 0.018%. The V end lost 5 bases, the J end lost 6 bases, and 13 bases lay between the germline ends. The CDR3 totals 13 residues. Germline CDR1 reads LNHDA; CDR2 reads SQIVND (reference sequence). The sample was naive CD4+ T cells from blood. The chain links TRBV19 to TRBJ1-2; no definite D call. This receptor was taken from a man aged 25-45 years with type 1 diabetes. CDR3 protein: CASSPAGGDGYTF. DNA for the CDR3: TGTGCCAGTAGTCCCGCGGGCGGAGATGGCTACACCTTC.